The 20 T cell receptor beta chains in this list originate from one sample, sequenced in a study of T cell responses to AZD1222 COVID-19 vaccine (dated by TCRdb to the early 2020s). Libraries were constructed by the immunoSEQ multiplex PCR assay. The table was pulled from immuneACCESS by TCRdb, which kept in-frame rearrangements only. Such tables lose some clones; where checked, under half of the loss comes from unresolved V genes, and the rest has no known cause. This sample is represented by approximately 100,000 clones; 87% of them were singletons. Less than 3.5% of the sample comes from the top ten. The time point label, as the study defines it: baseline before first vaccination. This specimen was peripheral blood, taken on day 0 of AZD1222 vaccination. The receptors derive from an adult in good health.

This chain connects TRBV29-1 to TRBJ2-5; D gene uncertain. Germline assignment: CDR1 SQVTM and CDR2 ANQGSEA. The germline V and J ends were trimmed by 2 bases and 4 bases, with 8 bases remaining between them. CDR3 size: 12 residues. The CDR3 region is CSVEYGPETQYF. The DNA of the CDR3 is TGCAGCGTTGAATACGGGCCAGAGACCCAGTACTTC.

The V and J genes are TRBV30 and TRBJ1-2; D gene unclear. The CDR3 covers 15 residues. The germline V gene has CDR1 GTSNPN and CDR2 SVGIG (reference sequence). V was cut by 0 bases and J by 4 bases, with 15 bases left in between. CDR3 sequence reads: CAWSVRRRSLYGYTF. The CDR3 DNA reads TGTGCCTGGAGTGTACGGAGGCGAAGTCTCTATGGCTACACCTTC. Based on the CDR3 plus reference TRBV30 and TRBJ1-2, the full variable domain is SQTIHQWPATLVQPVGSPLSLECTVEGTSNPNLYWYRQAAGRGLQLLFYSVGIGQISSEVPQNLSASRPQDRQFILSSKKLLLSDSGFYLCAWSVRRRSLYGYTFGSGTRLTVV.

V usage is TRBV5-8 and J usage is TRBJ1-1; D not certain. Germline V gives CDR1 SGHTS, CDR2 YDEGEE. The CDR3 runs 13 residues. Trimming removed 2 bases from V and 0 bases from J, with 5 bases in between. For the CDR3, the DNA is TGTGCCAGCAGCTTCCCAGTGAACACTGAAGCTTTCTTT. It yields the protein CASSFPVNTEAFF.

With respect to this clone: One end of the junction fails to match germline, which may point to a read error. The rearrangement joins TRBV7-7 to TRBJ2-5; D uncertain. Germline lookup yields CDR1 SSHAT and CDR2 FNYEAQ (reference sequence). The CDR3 totals 13 residues. This CDR3 is CASSLGHQETQYF. Here the CDR3 DNA reads TGTGCTAGCAGCTTAGGACACCAAGAGACCCAGTACTTC.

V usage is TRBV5-1 and J usage is TRBJ1-4; D not certain. The CDR3 extends over 11 amino acids. Germline-derived CDR1 and CDR2 are SGHRS and YFSETQ. Trimming removed 0 bases from V and 13 bases from J, with 7 bases in between. CDR3 DNA: TGCGCCAGCAGCTTGGATGGGAGACTGTTTTTT. It codes for CASSLDGRLFF.

In nucleotides, the CDR3 is TGTGCCAGCGCCTTGGGGACAGGAGGGAACACTGAAGCTTTCTTT. Translating it yields CASALGTGGNTEAFF. The chain is built from TRBV27 and TRBJ1-1; the match to TRBD1 covers 8 bases. This CDR3 is 15 amino acids long. The J segment lost 1 base and the V segment lost 8 bases, leaving 9 bases of the junction unmatched. Germline CDR1 MNHEY, CDR2 SMNVEV (reference sequence).

The chain has TRBV9 and TRBJ1-1; unclear D gene. Germline values: CDR1 SGDLS, CDR2 YYNGEE. CDR3 size: 15 residues. V lost 6 bases and J lost 5, with 20 bases in between. CDR3 loop: CASTPPSEGWTEAFF. In nucleotides, the CDR3 is TGTGCCAGCACCCCCCCCTCGGAAGGGTGGACTGAAGCTTTCTTT.

The rearrangement joins TRBV7-2 to TRBJ2-7; the D is unclear. V lost 2 bases and J lost 1, with 6 bases in between. This CDR3 comprises 13 residues. Germline V gene data show CDR1 as SGHTA and CDR2 as FQGNSA. CDR3 in DNA: TGTGCCAGCAGCTTACGACAATCCTACGAGCAGTACTTC. This encodes CASSLRQSYEQYF.

The chain links TRBV4-2 to TRBJ1-1; perhaps TRBD1 as D (5 bases). Germline CDR1 LGHNA, CDR2 YNFKEQ. Trimming left V 4 bases short and J 2 bases short, with 11 bases between. There are 14 residues in the CDR3. The CDR3 DNA sequence: TGTGCCAGCAGCCTCCACGGGGGAAACACTGAAGCTTTCTTT. This translates into CASSLHGGNTEAFF.

The chain employs TRBV11-2 and TRBJ1-3; TRBD1 agrees at 11 bases. Germline lookup yields CDR1 SGHAT and CDR2 FQNNGV. This CDR3 is 15 amino acids long. The V and J ends lost 0 bases and 8 bases, in that order; junction bases with no gene match: 3. The CDR3: CASSLEGQGGYTIYF. The CDR3, as DNA: TGTGCCAGCAGCTTAGAGGGACAGGGGGGTTACACCATATATTTT.

The chain recombines TRBV5-1 with TRBJ1-3; TRBD1 matches at 7 bases. Germline V gene sequence: CDR1 SGHRS, CDR2 YFSETQ. Trimming removed 5 bases from V and 2 bases from J; junction bases left unmatched: 4. CDR3 length equals 14 residues. This CDR3 is CASSPQGAGNTIYF. The CDR3 region has the DNA TGCGCCAGCAGTCCTCAGGGGGCTGGAAACACCATATATTTT.

The sample holds a few counts of this clone. V usage is TRBV4-1 and J usage is TRBJ1-2, with 9 bases identical to TRBD1. The germline CDR1 and CDR2 sequences are MGHRA and YSYEKL. This CDR3 has 18 amino acids. J gave up 0 bases and V 2 bases, and 10 bases lay outside the gene matches. CDR3 protein: CASSQPRDRDKPNYGYTF. The CDR3 DNA reads TGCGCCAGCAGCCAACCAAGGGACAGGGATAAACCTAACTATGGCTACACCTTC.

This clone was detected a few times. The chain is built from TRBV7-2 and TRBJ1-4; D is unclear. The V end lost 2 bases, the J end lost 7 bases, and 8 bases lay between the germline ends. Per germline, CDR1 SGHTA and CDR2 FQGNSA. This CDR3 region has 13 residues. For the CDR3, the DNA is TGTGCCAGCAGCTTAAGGCTGGGTGAAAAACTGTTTTTT. Protein: CASSLRLGEKLFF. Combining the CDR3 with reference TRBV7-2 and TRBJ1-4 gives the whole variable domain GAGVSQSPSNKVTEKGKDVELRCDPISGHTALYWYRQSLGQGLEFLIYFQGNSAPDKSGLPSDRFSAERTGGSVSTLTIQRTQQEDSAVYLCASSLRLGEKLFFGSGTQLSVL.

This clone appeared once. The chain joins TRBV19 to TRBJ1-6, with D possibly TRBD1 on 6 matching bases. The CDR3 is made up of 16 amino acids. CDR1 and CDR2 (germline): LNHDA, SQIVND (reference sequence). The V end lost 7 bases, the J end lost 0 bases, and 13 bases lay between the germline ends. The CDR3 coding sequence is TGTGCCAGTAATCGGGACATAGGCTCCTATAATTCACCCCTCCACTTT. Amino acid sequence: CASNRDIGSYNSPLHF.

This chain joins TRBV7-2 and TRBJ2-7; TRBD2 matches at 7 bases. With 5 bases clipped from V and 4 bases from J, the junction kept 20 bases outside the gene matches. CDR1 and CDR2 (germline): SGHTA, FQGNSA. This CDR3 comprises 18 residues. The CDR3 reads CASSANRRTRGKSYEQYF. The CDR3, as DNA: TGTGCCAGCAGCGCCAATCGACGAACGCGGGGGAAATCTTACGAGCAGTACTTC.

J is TRBJ2-2 and V is TRBV29-1, with 9 positions matching TRBD1. The CDR3 covers 15 residues. Germline V gene lookup returns CDR1 SQVTM and CDR2 ANQGSEA. After removal of 4 bases from V and 1 base from J, the junction contained 4 bases not matched to a gene. The chain's CDR3 is CSVASTGGNTGELFF. CDR3 bases: TGCAGCGTTGCCTCGACAGGGGGGAACACCGGGGAGCTGTTTTTT.

The J gene is TRBJ2-7, the V gene TRBV7-9; D is possibly TRBD1 (5 bases). The CDR3 extends over 12 amino acids. Deletions cut 3 bases from V and 4 bases from J, with 7 bases between. Per germline, CDR1 SEHNR and CDR2 FQNEAQ (reference sequence). CDR3 region: CASSLTAYEQYF. The CDR3 DNA reads as TGTGCCAGCAGCTTGACAGCGTACGAGCAGTACTTC.

The V gene is TRBV11-2, the J gene TRBJ2-3; TRBD1 matches at 7 bases. Germline V gene lookup returns CDR1 SGHAT and CDR2 FQNNGV. This CDR3 has 17 amino acids. The J segment lost 0 bases and the V segment lost 3 bases, leaving 9 bases of the junction unmatched. CDR3 loop: CASSFFEGAFSTDTQYF. The CDR3 DNA sequence: TGTGCCAGCAGCTTTTTTGAGGGGGCCTTTAGCACAGATACGCAGTATTTT.

V gene TRBV4-1 combines with J gene TRBJ2-1; 9 bases align to TRBD1. The CDR3 contains 15 residues. Germline V gives CDR1 MGHRA, CDR2 YSYEKL. The trim removed 4 bases at V and 4 bases at J, leaving 5 bases unmatched. The CDR3 loop reads CASSPGQGPYNEQFF. DNA of the CDR3: TGCGCCAGCAGCCCGGGACAGGGCCCTTACAATGAGCAGTTCTTC.

This clone showed up just a few times. The chain uses TRBV4-3 and TRBJ2-7; D gene unclear. CDR3 size: 16 residues. The germline V gene has CDR1 LGHNA and CDR2 YSLEER. Trimming left V 1 base short and J 2 bases short, with 15 bases between. The CDR3 nucleotides are TGCGCCAGCAGCCAAGGATTAGTGACAACGACCTACGAGCAGTACTTC. Translated, it gives CASSQGLVTTTYEQYF.